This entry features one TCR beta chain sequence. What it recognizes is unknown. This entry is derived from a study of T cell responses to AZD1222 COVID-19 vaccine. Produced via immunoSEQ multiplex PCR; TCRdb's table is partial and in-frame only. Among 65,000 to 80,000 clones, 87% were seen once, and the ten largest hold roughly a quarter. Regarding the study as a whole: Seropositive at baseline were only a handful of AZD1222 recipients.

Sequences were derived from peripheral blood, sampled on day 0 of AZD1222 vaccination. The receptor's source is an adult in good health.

In DNA form, the CDR3 reads TGTGCCAGCAGCTCCGGGACTACACCCCTCCACTTT. As protein: CASSSGTTPLHF. V usage is TRBV3-1 (or the pseudogene TRBV3-2) and J usage is TRBJ1-6, with TRBD1 as a possible D gene (5 bases). This CDR3 region has 12 residues. The V gene lost 5 bases and the J gene lost 11 bases, with 10 bases spanning the gap. Germline CDR1 LGHDT, CDR2 YNNKEL (reference sequence).